This T cell receptor (beta chain) originates from a study of blood T cells in healthy people across ages (dated by TCRdb to the mid-2010s). Regarding the research as a whole: In model experiments, template switching captured about one uniquely barcoded TCR beta cDNA molecule for every two T cells. Age-related changes in TCR beta repertoire diversity were measured in the study by deep sequencing normalized with unique cDNA molecular identifiers. Four age groups were formed from the donors: young (average approximately 15 years), middle-aged (approximately 39), aged (approximately 60) and long-lived (more than 75). Donors of different ages were randomly distributed across sequencing lanes to avoid experimental bias. Using the same blood draw, the study looked at two additional independent replicas of 1 million unique cDNA reads for two donors, one aged 18 to 30 and the other aged 80 or older. Here is what the overall study found, with its caveats: Bulk unsorted PBMC profiling prevented conclusive comparison of naive and antigen-experienced compartments. The percentage of naive T cells measured by flow cytometry correlated strongly with observed TCR beta diversity. Estimates of total diversity based on one million sequenced T cells were considered lower bounds and underestimates. Compared with the aged group, the long-lived group had more naive CD4+ T cells, fewer expanded clones and increased TCR diversity, a pattern suggesting age selection. Donor CMV infection status was unknown, potentially confounding age-related changes in expanded clonotypes. As age increased, observed TCR beta diversity per million T cells dropped in a roughly linear way, and a significant reduction was already evident by age 40.

Library generation was performed with 5' RACE. The sequencer listed for this sample is Illumina HiSeq 2500. A second PCR of about 6 to 12 cycles was performed with a sample-barcoded 5' primer and a J-beta primer mix. Each TCR beta cDNA molecule received a unique molecular identifier from a template-switch 5' adaptor carrying 12 random nucleotides. Each sample yielded at least 3 million CDR3-containing paired-end reads. All of the RNA was converted into first-strand cDNA using the Mint cDNA synthesis kit, with a TRBC-specific oligonucleotide serving as the primer. Following uracil-DNA glycosylase treatment, all cDNA underwent a first 18-cycle PCR with the universal primers M1SS and BC2_uni_R. In the paper's pipeline: Normalization of each sample was performed by random selection of 1 million high-quality reads, each carrying a distinct molecular identifier. Instead of being binned into consensus sequences, reads that shared molecular identifiers were thrown out. MiTCR, run with a Q25 quality threshold and the strictest error-elimination algorithm, handled CDR3 identification, clonotype clustering and error correction. A nonparametric unseen species model with Euler transformation was used to estimate a lower bound on total TCR beta diversity. TCRdb passed the public sequencing reads through fastp at Q25 and MiXCR, retaining productive beta sequences. Here each entry gathers all rows of one CDR3 protein and keeps the most common genes and DNA. The V and J calls and clone size are TCRdb's, not the authors'. The sample has hundreds of thousands of distinct CDR3 sequences on record, about 21% of them singletons. Approximately 3.6% of the sample rests with the top ten.

The approximately 39 donors, aged about 6 to 95 years, were systemically healthy Caucasian individuals from Russia. Each donor gave about 9.7 milliliters of peripheral blood, drawn into EDTA-treated Vacutainer tubes. Ficoll-Paque density-gradient centrifugation was used to isolate PBMCs, with at least 6.5 million per sample. Trizol reagent was used to extract total RNA from the PBMCs, yielding at least 5.5 micrograms per sample. Naive CD45RAhigh/CD27high T cell percentages were measured by flow cytometry on a PBMC aliquot from every donor. This clonotype was counted a single time. Its antigen is not yet known. It has no much larger one-base neighbor in the sample; base qualities were not kept. A read on its own is weak evidence. Relative to germline, V is 3 bases shorter and J is 4 bases shorter, with 10 bases between their ends. The CDR3 numbers 14 residues from cysteine through phenylalanine. Kept here is only the CDR3 DNA, which spans 42 bases and is read in frame from base 1. CDR1 and CDR2 are read off the germline V gene (reference sequence) as SGHNT and YYREEE.

The specimen was blood. The sequence was obtained from a man between 65 and 79 years old in good health. The V gene is TRBV5-4 and the J gene is TRBJ2-2; no D gene is confidently identified. The CDR3 in this case is CASSSGWGTGELFF. The nucleotides are TGTGCCAGCAGCTCCGGTTGGGGCACCGGGGAGCTGTTTTTT. The full variable domain, with segments outside the CDR3 supplied by the reference TRBV5-4 and TRBJ2-2 proteins, appears as ETGVTQSPTHLIKTRGQQVTLRCSSQSGHNTVSWYQQALGQGPQFIFQYYREEENGRGNFPPRFSGLQFPNYSSELNVNALELDDSALYLCASSSGWGTGELFFGEGSRLTVL.